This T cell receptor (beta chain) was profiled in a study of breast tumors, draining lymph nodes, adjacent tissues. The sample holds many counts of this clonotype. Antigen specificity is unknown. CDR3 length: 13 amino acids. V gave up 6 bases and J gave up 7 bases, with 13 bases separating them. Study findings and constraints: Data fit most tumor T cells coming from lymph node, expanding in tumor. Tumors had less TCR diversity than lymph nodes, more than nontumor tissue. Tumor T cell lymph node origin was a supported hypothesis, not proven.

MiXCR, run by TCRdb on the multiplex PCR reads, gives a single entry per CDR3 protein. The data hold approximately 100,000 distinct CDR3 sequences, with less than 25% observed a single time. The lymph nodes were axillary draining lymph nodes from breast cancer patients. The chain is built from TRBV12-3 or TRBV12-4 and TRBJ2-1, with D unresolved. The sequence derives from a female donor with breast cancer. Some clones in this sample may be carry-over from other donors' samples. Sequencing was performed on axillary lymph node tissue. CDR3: CASSTTTKNEQFF. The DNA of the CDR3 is TGTGCCAGCAGCACCACGACGAAGAATGAGCAGTTCTTC.